These 8 T cell receptor beta chains share one sample of origin, sequenced in a study of cytomegalovirus exposure and HLA in healthy donors. The PCR ran on 60 Vbeta and 13 Jbeta primers. Here immunoSEQ multiplex PCR was the method, and the copy in TCRdb shows in-frame clones only, minus some. The sample shows some 180,000 clones, 70% to 85% of them seen only once. The sequencing input was PBMCs. The source is a man aged 18 to 29 in good health and CMV-seronegative.

The chain uses TRBV4-2 and TRBJ2-7, with D uncertain. CDR3 length: 13 residues. CDR1 and CDR2 (germline): LGHNA, YNFKEQ. Trimming removed 0 bases from V and 7 bases from J, with 10 bases in between. CDR3 sequence: CASSQDVTREQYF. The CDR3 region has the DNA TGTGCCAGCAGCCAAGATGTCACCCGGGAGCAGTACTTC.

The chain combines TRBV7-9 with TRBJ2-7; 7 bases are a match to TRBD1. CDR1 is SEHNR, CDR2 FQNEAQ, per germline (reference sequence). This CDR3 comprises 13 residues. With 4 bases clipped from V and 4 bases from J, the junction kept 4 bases outside the gene matches. The chain's CDR3 is CASSSGQTYEQYF. CDR3 DNA sequence: TGTGCCAGCAGCTCGGGACAGACTTACGAGCAGTACTTC.

This chain links TRBV18 with TRBJ1-2, with 9 nucleotides matching TRBD1. The germline V gene encodes CDR1 KGHSH and CDR2 LQKENI. The junction had 7 bases not matched to a gene; V was cut back by 1 base and J by 4 bases. This CDR3 contains 16 residues. The CDR3 nucleotides are TGTGCCAGCTCACCACGCCGGACAGGGGACATCTATGGCTACACCTTC. This sequence encodes CASSPRRTGDIYGYTF.

The rearrangement joins TRBV6-1 to TRBJ1-2; no clear D gene. CDR1 is MNHNS, CDR2 SASEGT, per germline. V was cut by 8 bases and J by 1 base, with 11 bases left in between. There are 13 residues in the CDR3. The CDR3 sequence: CASLLRGNYGYTF. The CDR3 nucleotides are TGTGCCAGCCTCCTACGGGGTAACTATGGCTACACCTTC.

The V and J genes are TRBV30 and TRBJ2-3, with TRBD1 matching 10 bases. Germline V gene sequence: CDR1 GTSNPN, CDR2 SVGIG (reference sequence). V dropped 5 bases and J dropped 1; count of bases not matched to a gene: 6. The CDR3 runs 15 residues. CDR3 sequence (DNA): TGTGCCTGGTCCGGGACAGGGGTACGCACAGATACGCAGTATTTT. Its translation: CAWSGTGVRTDTQYF.

V and J are TRBV4-3 and TRBJ2-5; D not resolved. Germline V gene lookup returns CDR1 LGHNA and CDR2 YSLEER. CDR3 length equals 13 residues. V lost 1 base, J lost 4 bases, and 7 bases lay in between. In DNA, the CDR3 is TGCGCCAGCAGCCAAGTCACGGGAGAGACCCAGTACTTC. Translating it yields CASSQVTGETQYF.

The chain links TRBV6-5 to TRBJ2-7, with TRBD1 matching over 8 bases. CDR3 length equals 14 residues. Unmatched junction bases numbered 7, after V lost 4 bases and J lost 5 bases. Germline V gene lookup returns CDR1 MNHEY and CDR2 SVGAGI. In DNA form, the CDR3 reads TGTGCCAGCAGTTTAAGACAGGGGAAGGACGAGCAGTACTTC. Its translation is CASSLRQGKDEQYF.

V gene TRBV4-2 combines with J gene TRBJ2-7, with D maybe TRBD1 (6 bases). Germline V lookup: CDR1 LGHNA, CDR2 YNFKEQ. V was cut by 1 base and J by 4 bases, with 14 bases left in between. The CDR3 has 15 residues. The CDR3: CASSQAGQGPYEQYF. The CDR3, as DNA: TGTGCCAGCAGCCAAGCGGGGCAGGGGCCTTACGAGCAGTACTTC.